This is a list of T cell receptor beta chains from one sample in a study of cytomegalovirus exposure and HLA in healthy donors. Profiled with immunoSEQ multiplex PCR; TCRdb holds only in-frame clones, not every one. The sample yields fewer than 150,000 clones, around 83% seen once. Input material: PBMCs. The receptors were sampled from a woman in her thirties in good health and CMV-seropositive. The CDR3 runs from the conserved cysteine through the conserved F or W. The D gene is left open where the match is weak. Size values are once, few and many counts, or a class for expanded clones, and some rows have none.

j_gene | v_gene | abundance | d_gene | CDR3nt | CDR3aa
TRBJ1-1 | TRBV7-9 | . | . | TGTGCCAGCAGCTTCGCCGGCAGAGGTACTGAAGCTTTCTTT | CASSFAGRGTEAFF
TRBJ1-1 | TRBV5-1 | once | . | TGCGCCAGCAGCTCGAGGACTGAAGCTTTCTTT | CASSSRTEAFF
TRBJ2-7 | TRBV28 | few | . | TGTGCCAGCAGTTTGTTACACTCCTACGAGCAGTACTTC | CASSLLHSYEQYF
TRBJ2-1 | TRBV5-1 | . | . | TGCGCCAGCAGCGACGGCCCCGGTGGGGCCAATGAGCAGTTCTTC | CASSDGPGGANEQFF
TRBJ2-2 | TRBV4-2 | . | TRBD2 | TGTGCCAGCAGCCAAGCAGCGGGGGGGCCCGGGGAGCTGTTTTTT | CASSQAAGGPGELFF
TRBJ2-1 | TRBV5-6 | . | . | TGTGCCAGCAGCTTCCTAGGAGAGGCCTACAATGAGCAGTTCTTC | CASSFLGEAYNEQFF
TRBJ2-1 | TRBV5-1 | . | . | TGCGCCAGCAGCTTGCCCTTGACAGTTAGCTCCTACAATGAGCAGTTCTTC | CASSLPLTVSSYNEQFF
TRBJ2-7 | TRBV10-2 | . | . | TGCGCCAGCAATGAGGGAGGCCTCTCCTACGAGCAGTACTTC | CASNEGGLSYEQYF
TRBJ1-1 | TRBV18 | . | TRBD1 | TGTGCCAGCTCGCCCGGGACAGCCAACACTGAAGCTTTCTTT | CASSPGTANTEAFF
TRBJ2-1 | TRBV7-3 | . | . | TGTGCCAGCAGCTCAGGCGCAGTAAGCTACAATGAGCAGTTCTTC | CASSSGAVSYNEQFF
TRBJ1-3 | TRBV7-9 | . | . | TGTGCCAGCAGCGGCAGGCCTTCTGGAAACACCATATATTTT | CASSGRPSGNTIYF
TRBJ2-7 | TRBV6-5 | . | . | TGTGCCAGCAGCCACGCACTGGACACCTCCTACGAGCAGTACTTC | CASSHALDTSYEQYF
TRBJ2-7 | TRBV7-8 | . | . | TGTGCCAGCAGCTTAGCGGCCCGGGGGGCATCCTACGAGCAGTACTTC | CASSLAARGASYEQYF
TRBJ2-2 | TRBV6-4 | . | . | TGTGCCAGCAGTCCAGCAGGGACCGGGGAGCTGTTTTTT | CASSPAGTGELFF
TRBJ1-1 | TRBV7-9 | . | . | TGTGCCAGCAGCTTAAGGGGCTCGAACACTGAAGCTTTCTTT | CASSLRGSNTEAFF
TRBJ2-5 | TRBV5-1 | . | . | TGCGCCAGCAGAAGACAACAAGAGACCCAGTACTTC | CASRRQQETQYF
TRBJ1-1 | TRBV28 | . | . | TGTGCCAGCAGTTGGGCCAGCCCGAACACTGAAGCTTTCTTT | CASSWASPNTEAFF
TRBJ2-7 | TRBV15 | . | . | TGTGCCACCAGCAGGTGGGGGGAAAGCGAGCAGTACTTC | CATSRWGESEQYF
TRBJ2-7 | TRBV25-1 | . | . | TGTGCCAGTAGTGAGAGCTACGAGCAGTACTTC | CASSESYEQYF
TRBJ1-5 | TRBV30 | . | . | TGTGCCTGGAGCCCCGGGGGGTCTCTCGGGGCTCAGCCCCAGCATTTT | CAWSPGGSLGAQPQHF
TRBJ2-7 | TRBV10-3 | . | . | TGTGCCATCAGTGAGTCACGGGACGAGCAGTACTTC | CAISESRDEQYF
TRBJ2-1 | TRBV28 | . | TRBD2 | TGTGCCAGCAGTTCAACCCCTGGACGGGGGGGAGAAGGCGATGAGCAGTTCTTC | CASSSTPGRGGEGDEQFF
TRBJ2-5 | TRBV28 | . | . | TGTGCCAGCAAGGAAGGGGCGGAGGAGACCCAGTACTTC | CASKEGAEETQYF
TRBJ1-2 | TRBV28 | . | TRBD1 | TGTGCCAGCAGCCTCACCTCGACAGGGGGCGGTGGCTACACCTTC | CASSLTSTGGGGYTF
TRBJ1-2 | TRBV10-1 | . | . | TGCGCCAGCAGCGAACAGGGAAACTATGGCTACACCTTC | CASSEQGNYGYTF
TRBJ1-2 | TRBV13 | once | TRBD1 | TGTGCCAGCAGCCTCCAACAGGGGGCCACCTATGGCTACACCTTC | CASSLQQGATYGYTF
TRBJ1-2 | TRBV28 | . | . | TGTGCCAGCAGCGCCCACCTCAGGGCGGAGGGCTACACCTTC | CASSAHLRAEGYTF
TRBJ1-1 | TRBV19 | . | TRBD1 | TGTGCCAGTAGCGGGACAGTTCTGAACACTGAAGCTTTCTTT | CASSGTVLNTEAFF
TRBJ1-2 | TRBV25-1 | . | . | TGTGCCAGCAGGGAGGGGTTGGGCTACACCTTC | CASREGLGYTF
TRBJ2-7 | TRBV5-1 | . | TRBD2 | TGCGCCAGCAGCTTGGACGCGGGAGGGTTCTACGAGCAGTACTTC | CASSLDAGGFYEQYF
TRBJ2-7 | TRBV19 | . | TRBD2 | TGTGCCAGTAGTATGGGGGCGGGAGGGAGCTACGAGCAGTACTTC | CASSMGAGGSYEQYF
TRBJ1-1 | TRBV5-1 | . | TRBD1 | TGCGCCAGCAACTACGACAGGGGAGGAACTGAAGCTTTCTTT | CASNYDRGGTEAFF
TRBJ1-1 | TRBV5-1 | once | TRBD1 | TGCGCCAGCAGGCTGGACAGGGGGTTTGAAGCTTTCTTT | CASRLDRGFEAFF
TRBJ1-2 | TRBV28 | few | TRBD1 | TGTGCCAGCAGTTTAGGTGGCAGGGGGGACACCTTC | CASSLGGRGDTF
TRBJ2-7 | TRBV19 | . | . | TGTGCCAGTAGCTTACAGGGATTGGGTAACGAGCAGTACTTC | CASSLQGLGNEQYF
TRBJ1-2 | TRBV2 | few | . | TGTGCCAGCAGTGAGACCACAGGGTATGGTATTGGCGGCTACACCTTC | CASSETTGYGIGGYTF
TRBJ1-6 | TRBV10-3 | . | . | TGTGCCATCAGTGAGTCAAAGGGGCCGAATTCACCCCTCCACTTT | CAISESKGPNSPLHF
TRBJ1-2 | TRBV7-9 | . | . | TGTGCCAGCAGCTTGGGGCAGGGGCGGGGCTACACCTTC | CASSLGQGRGYTF
TRBJ2-5 | TRBV6-4 | once | . | TGTGCCAGCAGTGACCTCCGAGAGACCCAGTACTTC | CASSDLRETQYF
TRBJ1-2 | TRBV9 | . | . | TGTGCCAGCAGCGACCACAGATCCTATGGCTACACCTTC | CASSDHRSYGYTF
TRBJ1-1 | TRBV5-6 | . | . | TGTGCCAGCAGCTTGGTAGGGGGTGGGAGAGCTTTCTTT | CASSLVGGGRAFF